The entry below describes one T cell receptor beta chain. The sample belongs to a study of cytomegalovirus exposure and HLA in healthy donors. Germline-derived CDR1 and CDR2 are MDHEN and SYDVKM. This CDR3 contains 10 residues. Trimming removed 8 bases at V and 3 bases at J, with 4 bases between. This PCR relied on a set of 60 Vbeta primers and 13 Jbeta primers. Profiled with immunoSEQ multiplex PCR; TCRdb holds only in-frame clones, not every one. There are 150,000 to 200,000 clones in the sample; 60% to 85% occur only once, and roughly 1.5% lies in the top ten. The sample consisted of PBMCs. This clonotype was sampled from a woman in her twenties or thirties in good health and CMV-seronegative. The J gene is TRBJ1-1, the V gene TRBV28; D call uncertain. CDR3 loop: CASSDTEAFF. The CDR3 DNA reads TGTGCCAGCTCAGACACTGAAGCTTTCTTT.